These 18 T cell receptor beta chains came from one sample sequenced in a study of persistence of HIV-infected CD4 T cells. The stimulus was lysate of CMV-infected fibroblasts, 10 ug/mL. Memory cells lacking CD40L and CD69 with high CD45RO were sorted. The libraries were made with immunoSEQ version 4 in survey mode. Produced via immunoSEQ multiplex PCR; TCRdb's table is partial and in-frame only. The table has about 33,000 clones, around 82% seen once. Their antigens remain unidentified. Source: CD4+ T cells sorted from PBMCs after roughly 19-hour stimulation, taken from a patient who received antiretroviral therapy. Source of these receptors: an adult man with HIV who was CMV-seropositive.

The V call is TRBV6-5, the J call TRBJ1-2; 7 bases are a match to TRBD1. CDR3 length: 15 amino acids. Per germline, CDR1 MNHEY and CDR2 SVGAGI. Germline trimming cut 2 bases from V and 6 bases from J; bases unmatched to any gene: 9. CDR3 sequence: CASSYHRTGLNGYTF. CDR3 sequence (DNA): TGTGCCAGCAGTTACCACAGGACAGGTTTAAATGGCTACACCTTC.

This rearrangement joins TRBV10-3 to TRBJ2-7; TRBD2 matches 12 bases. The junction had 12 bases not matched to a gene; V was cut back by 6 bases and J by 6 bases. Germline values: CDR1 ENHRY, CDR2 SYGVKD. The CDR3 has 16 amino acids. The CDR3 sequence: CAISDTGLAGKSEQYF. The CDR3 coding sequence is TGTGCCATCAGCGATACCGGACTAGCGGGGAAGAGCGAGCAGTACTTC.

The J gene is TRBJ2-1, the V gene TRBV28; 7 nucleotides line up with TRBD2. CDR1 is MDHEN, CDR2 SYDVKM, per germline. The trim removed 6 bases at V and 8 bases at J, leaving 7 bases unmatched. The CDR3 contains 13 residues. The CDR3 is CASRLGGWDEQFF. The CDR3 bases are TGTGCCAGCAGACTCGGGGGGTGGGATGAGCAGTTCTTC.

This chain connects TRBV6-1 to TRBJ1-5; TRBD1 is a possible D gene (6 bases). The CDR3 totals 15 residues. Germline-derived CDR1 and CDR2 are MNHNS and SASEGT. Trimming pared 0 bases from V and 5 bases from J, leaving 11 bases between. In DNA form, the CDR3 reads TGTGCCAGCAGTGAAGCGGGGGGGCCCTATCAGCCCCAGCATTTT. Translation gives CASSEAGGPYQPQHF.

The V gene is TRBV28, the J gene TRBJ1-1; maybe TRBD1 (5 bases). This CDR3 is 15 amino acids long. Germline values: CDR1 MDHEN, CDR2 SYDVKM. The V gene lost 9 bases and the J gene lost 1 base, with 18 bases spanning the gap. CDR3 coding DNA: TGTGCCAGTATGTCGGCAGGGAGCGGGAACACTGAAGCTTTCTTT. Amino acids: CASMSAGSGNTEAFF.

Points on this clone: A read error may produce the germline difference seen at one junction end. This rearrangement joins TRBV6-6 to TRBJ2-6, with 7 bases lining up with TRBD2. This CDR3 spans 15 amino acids. CDR1 and CDR2 from the germline V gene are MNHNY and SVGAGI (reference sequence). CDR3 DNA: TGCCTCACGAGCGGGGCCTTCTCTGGGGCCAACGTCCTGACTTTC. It is translated as CLTSGAFSGANVLTF.

The genes are TRBV3-1 (or the pseudogene TRBV3-2) and TRBJ2-6; no firm D call. Germline assignment: CDR1 LGHDT and CDR2 YNNKEL (reference sequence). This CDR3 spans 19 amino acids. V lost 1 base to trimming and J lost 1 base, with 17 bases between them. The CDR3 nucleotides read TGTGCCAGCAGCCAAGTCCAGACCCCTCGTAAATCTGGGGCCAACGTCCTGACTTTC. The encoded protein is CASSQVQTPRKSGANVLTF.

The chain uses TRBV2 and TRBJ2-7, with a possible D match to TRBD1 (6 bases). V dropped 4 bases and J dropped 2 bases, with 9 bases sitting between them. Germline assignment: CDR1 SNHLY and CDR2 FYNNEI. This CDR3 spans 13 amino acids. The CDR3 sequence is CASSVQGPYEQYF. The CDR3 DNA reads as TGTGCCAGCAGTGTTCAGGGGCCCTACGAGCAGTACTTC.

The rearrangement joins TRBV4-2 to TRBJ2-7; TRBD1 agrees at 7 bases. CDR1 and CDR2 from the germline V gene are LGHNA and YNFKEQ. With V trimmed by 4 bases and J by 9 bases, 12 bases remained unmatched. This CDR3 has 14 amino acids. The CDR3 DNA follows: TGTGCCAGCAGCCCGTCCCAGGGGGTTCCCCGGCAGTACTTC. It yields the protein CASSPSQGVPRQYF.

The gene calls are TRBV30 and TRBJ1-1, with a possible D match to TRBD1 (6 bases). This CDR3 has 15 amino acids. The V and J ends lost 0 bases and 3 bases respectively, with 14 bases between them. Germline V CDR1 and CDR2: GTSNPN, SVGIG (reference sequence). CDR3 DNA sequence: TGTGCCTGGAGTGTACGGGGGGGGCGCGACACTGAAGCTTTCTTT. This gives the protein CAWSVRGGRDTEAFF. The entire variable domain, with the rest obtained from reference TRBV30 and TRBJ1-1, is as follows: SQTIHQWPATLVQPVGSPLSLECTVEGTSNPNLYWYRQAAGRGLQLLFYSVGIGQISSEVPQNLSASRPQDRQFILSSKKLLLSDSGFYLCAWSVRGGRDTEAFFGQGTRLTVV.

This sequence joins TRBV6-2 or TRBV6-3 and TRBJ1-3; D is undetermined. Germline lookup yields CDR1 MNHEY and CDR2 SVGEGT. CDR3 length: 14 residues. With 7 bases removed from V and 0 bases from J, the gap between germline ends came to 10 bases. The CDR3 DNA follows: TGTGCCAGCACCCCCACGTACTCTGGAAACACCATATATTTT. Amino acids: CASTPTYSGNTIYF.

The V call is TRBV6-1, the J call TRBJ2-5, with D uncertain. In germline, CDR1 is MNHNS, CDR2 SASEGT. The V and J ends lost 2 bases and 9 bases respectively, with 7 bases between them. The CDR3 is made up of 11 amino acids. The CDR3 DNA sequence: TGTGCCAGCAGTGAATCCCAGGCCCAGTACTTC. It codes for CASSESQAQYF.

This clone was counted between two and nine times. The rearrangement joins TRBV4-2 to TRBJ1-2, with a weak D call TRBD1 (6 bases). This CDR3 region has 14 residues. The germline V gene encodes CDR1 LGHNA and CDR2 YNFKEQ. Between the trimmed V and J ends, which lost 3 bases and 4 bases, there was a span of 12 bases. For the CDR3, the DNA is TGTGCCAGCAGCCATGCGACAGGATCCTATGGCTACACCTTC. This encodes CASSHATGSYGYTF.

The J gene is TRBJ1-2, the V gene TRBV18, with D tentatively TRBD1 (6 bases). Germline V lookup: CDR1 KGHSH, CDR2 LQKENI. The CDR3 has 14 residues. The V end was cut by 3 bases, the J end by 6 bases, with 14 bases between. In DNA form, the CDR3 reads TGTGCCAGCTCACCGCAGGGGCCGGAAAATGGCTACACCTTC. Encoded protein: CASSPQGPENGYTF. The whole variable domain, remainder taken from reference TRBV18 and TRBJ1-2, is NAGVMQNPRHLVRRRGQEARLRCSPMKGHSHVYWYRQLPEEGLKFMVYLQKENIIDESGMPKERFSAEFPKEGPSILRIQQVVRGDSAAYFCASSPQGPENGYTFGSGTRLTVV.

V and J are TRBV6-6 and TRBJ1-2; TRBD1 might be the D (6 bases). This CDR3 is 13 amino acids long. Germline lookup yields CDR1 MNHNY and CDR2 SVGAGI (reference sequence). V lost 6 bases and J lost 4, with 12 bases in between. This chain's CDR3 is CASRYTGSYGYTF. CDR3 DNA: TGTGCCAGCAGATATACAGGGTCCTATGGCTACACCTTC.

This chain uses TRBV18 with TRBJ2-1, with D perhaps TRBD1 (6 bases). CDR3 length: 12 amino acids. Trimming stripped 3 bases from V and 8 bases from J, with 8 bases between. Germline lookup yields CDR1 KGHSH and CDR2 LQKENI. CDR3 DNA sequence: TGTGCCAGCTCACCTCAGGGGCATGAGCAGTTCTTC. This encodes CASSPQGHEQFF.

A few counts support this clone. The rearrangement uses TRBV7-8 and TRBJ1-5, with D uncertain. V was trimmed by 2 bases and J by 2 bases, leaving 13 bases between them. The CDR3 spans 16 residues. The germline CDR1 and CDR2 sequences are SGHVS and FQNEAQ. The CDR3 DNA reads as TGTGCCAGCAGCTTAAGCGGCGGAACGGGCAATCAGCCCCAGCATTTT. This codes for CASSLSGGTGNQPQHF.

The chain joins TRBV11-3 to TRBJ1-6; 9 nucleotides match TRBD1. The germline gives CDR1 SGHNT, CDR2 YENEEA. V lost 5 bases to trimming and J lost 7 bases; unmatched junction nucleotides: 6. The CDR3 extends over 15 amino acids. CDR3 coding DNA: TGTGCCAGCAGCCTCGGACAGGGGAACAATTCACCCCTCCACTTT. This gives the protein CASSLGQGNNSPLHF. Looking up the rest from reference TRBV11-3 and TRBJ1-6 gives the full variable domain: EAGVVQSPRYKIIEKKQPVAFWCNPISGHNTLYWYLQNLGQGPELLIRYENEEAVDDSQLPKDRFSAERLKGVDSTLKIQPAELGDSAVYLCASSLGQGNNSPLHFGNGTRLTVT.